The present T cell receptor beta chain was sequenced within a study of cytomegalovirus exposure and HLA in healthy donors. Study conclusions and caveats: Despite most TCR sequences being rare, some public TCRs occurred in many donors. A list of 164 TCR beta chains associated with cytomegalovirus was given. Researchers reported from a later analysis that most CMV-associated TCR beta chains appeared HLA-restricted.

The PCR had 60 Vbeta and 13 Jbeta primers. Sequencing used immunoSEQ multiplex PCR; TCRdb keeps in-frame clones, though not all of them. The sample comprises some 150,000 clones, around 77% of which are singletons, and about 1.9% rests with the top ten. In regard to this clone: The antigen is not known.

This receptor was obtained from a woman aged 25 to 45 in good health and CMV-seropositive. Sequencing was carried out using PBMCs.

The CDR3 region is CASFTVLAKNIQYF. CDR3 nucleotide sequence: TGTGCCAGCTTTACAGTACTAGCCAAAAACATTCAGTACTTC. The chain links TRBV19 to TRBJ2-4; D unresolved. Trimming stripped 9 bases from V and 0 bases from J, with 12 bases between. Germline V gene sequence: CDR1 LNHDA, CDR2 SQIVND (reference sequence). This CDR3 contains 14 residues.